The entry below describes one T cell receptor (beta chain). The CDR3 runs to 14 residues. Trimming shortened V by 2 bases and J by 0 bases, and 8 bases separated the two germline ends. From germline, CDR1 is GTSNPN and CDR2 SVGIG (reference sequence). This sample is part of a study of CD8 T cells in Susac syndrome. The RNA, roughly 0.45 to 1 ug, was put through reverse transcription using random hexamers. MiXCR, run by TCRdb on the immunoSEQ multiplex PCR reads, gives a single entry per CDR3 protein. The table lists more than 100,000 distinct CDR3 sequences, roughly 95% of them singletons. What was sequenced was CD4+ T cells from PBMCs. The TCR sequence derives from a human donor with Susac syndrome. The chain employs TRBV30 and TRBJ1-5; no definite D call. The CDR3 reads CAWSLGSSNQPQHF. DNA for the CDR3: TGTGCCTGGAGTCTTGGAAGTAGCAATCAGCCCCAGCATTTT.